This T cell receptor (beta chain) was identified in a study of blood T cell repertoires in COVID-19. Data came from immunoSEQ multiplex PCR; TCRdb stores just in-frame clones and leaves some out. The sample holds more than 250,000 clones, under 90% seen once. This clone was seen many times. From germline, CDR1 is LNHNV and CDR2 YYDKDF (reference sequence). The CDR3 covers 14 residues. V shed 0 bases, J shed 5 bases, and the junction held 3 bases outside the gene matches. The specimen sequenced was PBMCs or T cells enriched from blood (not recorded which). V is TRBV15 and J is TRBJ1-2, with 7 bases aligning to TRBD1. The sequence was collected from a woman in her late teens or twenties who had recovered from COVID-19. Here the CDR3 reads CATSRDPGQYGYTF. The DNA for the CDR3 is TGTGCCACCAGCAGAGATCCGGGACAGTATGGCTACACCTTC.